What follows is one TCR beta chain and its context. Its specificity is unknown. The sample comes from a study of T cell responses to AZD1222 COVID-19 vaccine. Study-level points and caveats: Across the whole spike, CD4 TCRs peaked at regions 160-218 and 743-854. The study reported that nearly half of spike-specific TCRs target unmutated variant regions.

The CDR3 length is 15 residues. The ends were cut back, 1 base at V and 5 bases at J, with 14 bases in the middle. The germline gives CDR1 SGHTA, CDR2 FQGNSA. Repertoires were generated with immunoSEQ multiplex PCR, while TCRdb's copy carries only in-frame clones and drops some. The sample consists of 150,000 to 200,000 clones, about 92% of them appearing once. The TCR comes from an adult in good health. This specimen consisted of peripheral blood, obtained on day 0 of AZD1222 vaccination. The J gene is TRBJ2-5, the V gene TRBV7-2; D gene ambiguous. The DNA for the CDR3 is TGTGCCAGCAGCTTAGAAGCTGGCCGGGCGGAGACCCAGTACTTC. Residues: CASSLEAGRAETQYF.